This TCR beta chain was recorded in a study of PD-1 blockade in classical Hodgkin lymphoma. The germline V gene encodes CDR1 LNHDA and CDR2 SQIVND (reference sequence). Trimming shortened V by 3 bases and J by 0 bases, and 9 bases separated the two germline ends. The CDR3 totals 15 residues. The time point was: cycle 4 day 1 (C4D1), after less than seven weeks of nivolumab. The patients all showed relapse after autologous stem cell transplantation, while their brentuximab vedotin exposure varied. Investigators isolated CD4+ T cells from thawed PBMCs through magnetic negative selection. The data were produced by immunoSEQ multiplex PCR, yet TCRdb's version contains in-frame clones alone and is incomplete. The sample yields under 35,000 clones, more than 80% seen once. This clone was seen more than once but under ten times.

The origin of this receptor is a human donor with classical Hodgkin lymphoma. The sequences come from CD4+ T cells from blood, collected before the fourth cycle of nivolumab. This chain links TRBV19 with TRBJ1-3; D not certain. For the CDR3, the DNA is TGTGCCAGTAGTATTGCCGGAGGCTCTGGAAACACCATATATTTT. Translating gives CASSIAGGSGNTIYF.